Listed here is a single T cell receptor (beta chain). A much larger clone lies a single base off, so this may be a read error. The sample is drawn from a study of T cells in Graves' hyperthyroidism and ophthalmopathy. TCR beta CDR3 regions were amplified from RNA. A set of HTBI primers served as the primers for a first-round RT-PCR of the TCR CDR3. TCRdb reprocessed the multiplex PCR reads with MiXCR, giving one entry per CDR3 protein. This sample has roughly 150,000 distinct CDR3 sequences, with over 8% found just once. This CDR3 is 15 amino acids long. The germline gives CDR1 MNHNS, CDR2 SASEGT. Trimming took 6 bases from V and 1 from J, leaving 15 bases between them.

This sequence originates from a woman aged 18-35 years with Graves' hyperthyroidism that later progressed to Graves' ophthalmopathy. The sequenced sample was blood. The V gene is TRBV6-1, the J gene TRBJ1-1, with D unclear. This chain's CDR3 is CASSPTLKKNTEAFF. The DNA of the CDR3 is TGTGCCAGCAGCCCTACACTTAAAAAGAACACTGAAGCTTTCTTT.